The sequence of this T cell receptor beta chain was determined in a study of blood T cell repertoires in COVID-19. Study in general: Samples came from the United States, Italy and Spain, spanning acute and convalescent COVID-19.

This clone has a single count. V lost 2 bases and J 4 bases, leaving 11 bases between the germline ends. Germline V gene data show CDR1 as LNHDA and CDR2 as SQIVND (reference sequence). This CDR3 spans 14 amino acids. This study enrolled people aged about 18 to 95 from about two dozen US geographic areas. Authors' methods: How many nucleated cells were present was estimated from reference gene primer amplification. The repertoire was sequenced with immunoSEQ multiplex PCR; TCRdb's copy has only in-frame clones and lacks some. The DNA gave D and trimming, while V, J and clone size come from that table. The data show roughly 290,000 clones, with around 85% seen just once and about 4.1% held by the top ten.

The chain recombines TRBV19 with TRBJ1-2; tentatively, D is TRBD1 (6 bases). Sequenced sample: PBMCs or T cells enriched from blood (not recorded which). The clonotype comes from a woman under 40 who had recovered from COVID-19. CDR3 nucleotides: TGTGCCAGTAGTATACGGGCAGGGGCCTATGGCTACACCTTC. Translation: CASSIRAGAYGYTF.